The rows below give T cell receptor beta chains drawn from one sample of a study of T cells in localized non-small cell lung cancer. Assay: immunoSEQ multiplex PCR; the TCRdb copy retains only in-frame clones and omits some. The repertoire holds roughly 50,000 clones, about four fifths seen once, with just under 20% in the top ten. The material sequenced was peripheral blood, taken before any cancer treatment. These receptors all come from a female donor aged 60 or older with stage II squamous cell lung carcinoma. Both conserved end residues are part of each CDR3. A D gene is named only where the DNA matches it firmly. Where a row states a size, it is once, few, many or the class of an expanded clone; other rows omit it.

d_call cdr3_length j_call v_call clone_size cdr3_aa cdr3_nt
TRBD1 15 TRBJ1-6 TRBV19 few CASSPRQGKGSPLHF TGTGCCAGTAGTCCGCGACAGGGTAAGGGATCACCCCTCCACTTT
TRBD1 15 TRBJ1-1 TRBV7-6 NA CASSRAGGANTEAFF TGTGCCAGCAGCCGGGCAGGGGGCGCTAACACTGAAGCTTTCTTT
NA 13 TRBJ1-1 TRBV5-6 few CASSLGWGTEAFF TGTGCCAGCAGCTTGGGTTGGGGGACTGAAGCTTTCTTT
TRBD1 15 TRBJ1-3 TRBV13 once CASSLESRGRNTIYF TGTGCCAGCAGCTTAGAGAGCAGGGGGCGAAACACCATATATTTT
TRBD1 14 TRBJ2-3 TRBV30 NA CAWSGDRGPDTQYF TGTGCCTGGAGTGGGGACAGGGGCCCAGATACGCAGTATTTT
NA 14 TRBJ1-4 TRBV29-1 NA CSVGSTANNEKLFF TGCAGCGTGGGCTCGACAGCGAACAATGAAAAACTGTTTTTT
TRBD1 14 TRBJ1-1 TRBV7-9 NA CASSPGQLVAEAFF TGTGCCAGCAGCCCGGGACAGCTCGTGGCTGAAGCTTTCTTT
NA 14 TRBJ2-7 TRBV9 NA CASSVGFTFREQYF TGTGCCAGCAGCGTGGGTTTTACGTTTCGCGAGCAGTACTTC
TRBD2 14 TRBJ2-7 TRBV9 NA CASSLGGSSYEQYF TGTGCCAGCAGTCTCGGGGGGTCTTCCTACGAGCAGTACTTC
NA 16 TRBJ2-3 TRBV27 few CASSPGAARPTDTQYF TGTGCCAGCTCCCCAGGGGCAGCCCGCCCCACAGATACGCAGTATTTT
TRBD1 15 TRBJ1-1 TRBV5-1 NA CASSLTQGANTEAFF TGCGCCAGCAGCTTGACTCAGGGGGCGAACACTGAAGCTTTCTTT
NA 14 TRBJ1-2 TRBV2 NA CASSDTAANYGYTF TGTGCCAGCAGTGACACGGCCGCTAACTATGGCTACACCTTC
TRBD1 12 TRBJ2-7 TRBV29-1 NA CSVGQGSYEQYF TGCAGCGTCGGACAGGGTTCCTACGAGCAGTACTTC
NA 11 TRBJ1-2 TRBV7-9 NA CASSNMTGYTF TGTGCCAGCAGCAATATGACGGGCTACACCTTC
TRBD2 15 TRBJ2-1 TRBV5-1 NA CASRRAGEAYNEQFF TGCGCCAGCCGCCGCGCGGGAGAGGCCTACAATGAGCAGTTCTTC
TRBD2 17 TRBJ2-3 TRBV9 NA CASSVPRAGGSTDTQYF TGTGCCAGCAGCGTCCCTCGAGCGGGGGGTAGCACAGATACGCAGTATTTT
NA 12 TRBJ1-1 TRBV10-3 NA CASKGGGTEAFF TGTGCCTCCAAGGGAGGAGGGACTGAAGCTTTCTTT
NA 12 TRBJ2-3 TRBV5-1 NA CASSLGKDTQYF TGCGCCAGCAGCTTGGGCAAAGATACGCAGTATTTT
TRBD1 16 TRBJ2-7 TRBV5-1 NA CASSRSPGTGLIEQYF TGCGCCAGCAGCAGATCCCCCGGGACAGGTCTCATCGAGCAGTACTTC
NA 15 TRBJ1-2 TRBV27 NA CASSLKPGANYGYTF TGTGCCAGCAGTTTAAAGCCAGGGGCGAACTATGGCTACACCTTC
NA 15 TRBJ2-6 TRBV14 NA CASSQEMARANVLTF TGTGCCAGCAGCCAAGAAATGGCTAGGGCCAACGTCCTGACTTTC
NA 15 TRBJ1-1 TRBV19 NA CASSAPGTPNTEAFF TGTGCCAGTAGTGCCCCCGGGACCCCGAACACTGAAGCTTTCTTT
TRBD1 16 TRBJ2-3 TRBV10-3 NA CAISQGGQGSTDTQYF TGTGCCATCAGCCAGGGAGGACAGGGGAGCACAGATACGCAGTATTTT
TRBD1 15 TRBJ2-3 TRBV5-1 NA CASSLAQGKADTQYF TGCGCCAGCAGCTTGGCACAGGGGAAGGCAGATACGCAGTATTTT
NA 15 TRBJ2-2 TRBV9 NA CASSVEALAPGELFF TGTGCCAGCAGCGTAGAGGCCCTAGCGCCCGGGGAGCTGTTTTTT
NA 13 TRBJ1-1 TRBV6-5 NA CASSWEKNTEAFF TGTGCCAGCAGTTGGGAAAAGAACACTGAAGCTTTCTTT
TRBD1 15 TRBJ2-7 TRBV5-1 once CASSLETGLFYEQYF TGCGCCAGCAGCTTGGAGACAGGGCTCTTCTACGAGCAGTACTTC
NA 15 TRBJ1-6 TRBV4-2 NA CASSQEGQLNSPLHF TGTGCCAGCAGCCAAGAAGGGCAGTTAAATTCACCCCTCCACTTT
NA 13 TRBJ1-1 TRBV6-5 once CASSLRWNTEAFF TGTGCCAGCAGTTTACGGTGGAACACTGAAGCTTTCTTT
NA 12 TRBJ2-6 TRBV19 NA CATASGANVLTF TGTGCCACCGCCTCTGGGGCCAACGTCCTGACTTTC
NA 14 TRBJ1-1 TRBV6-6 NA CASSYGAANTEAFF TGTGCCAGCAGTTACGGGGCGGCTAACACTGAAGCTTTCTTT
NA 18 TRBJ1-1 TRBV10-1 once CASSESKTGAFMNTEAFF TGCGCCAGCAGTGAGTCGAAGACAGGCGCGTTCATGAACACTGAAGCTTTCTTT
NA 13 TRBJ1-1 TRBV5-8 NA CASSLDRNTEAFF TGTGCCAGCAGCTTGGATCGGAACACTGAAGCTTTCTTT